Following are 19 T cell receptor beta chains from one sample sequenced in a study of CD8+ T cells in alopecia areata. Reverse transcription of extracted RNA yielded cDNA, which provided the sequencing template. Profiled with immunoSEQ multiplex PCR; TCRdb holds only in-frame clones, not every one. There are roughly 120,000 clones in the sample, none observed a single time. Sequencing was done on a sample of lesional skin. The receptor set was obtained from a C3H/HeJ mouse with alopecia areata. For the strain, the MHC haplotype given is H2-k.

Notes on this clone: Gene names and germline refer to mouse. CDR3 bases read: TGTGCCAGCAGTATGGCAGGGCTTAACTATGCT. Protein: CASSMAGLNYA. The whole CDR3 sequence is CASSMAGLNYAEQFF. This chain links TRBV19 with TRBJ2-1; D might be TRBD1 (5 bases). The sequence runs out 4 residues before the end of the CDR3; the remainder is reconstructed from the germline J gene. Trimming removed 2 bases at V and 0 bases at J, with 9 bases between. The length of the CDR3 is 15 residues. The germline V gene has CDR1 FNHDT and CDR2 SITEND (reference sequence).

This clone turned up a few times. TCRdb lists a protein that is different at residue 10 from the translated DNA; the protein given here uses the DNA translation. Genes and germline are mouse. The read stops 3 residues short of the end of the CDR3; the missing end is completed from the germline J gene. This sequence joins TRBV1 and TRBJ1-3; TRBD1 agrees at 7 bases. CDR1 NSQYPW and CDR2 LRSPGD come from the germline V gene (reference sequence). The CDR3 has 13 residues. Trimming took 3 bases from V and 6 from J; bases not matched to a gene: 2. The CDR3 bases that were read are TGCACCTGCAGTGCCGGGACAGAAAATACG. This gives the protein CTCSAGTENT. The CDR3 in full is CTCSAGTENTLYF.

Turning to this clone: Mouse names are used for the genes. The CDR3 goes on 4 residues after the read ends, and that part is filled in from the germline J gene. The J gene is TRBJ2-5, the V gene TRBV13-3; D perhaps matches TRBD1 (6 bases). There are 15 residues in the CDR3. Germline assignment: CDR1 NNHDY and CDR2 SYVADS. The covered CDR3 bases are TGTGCCAGCAGTGATACTCAGGGGTCCCAGGAC. This gives the protein CASSDTQGSQD. The CDR3, in full, reads CASSDTQGSQDTQYF.

On this clone itself: Each gene name is a mouse one. From the germline J gene comes the end of the CDR3, since the read stops 4 residues before it. The chain links TRBV13-2 to TRBJ1-1, with D maybe TRBD1 (5 bases). The CDR3 is 15 residues long. The germline V gene encodes CDR1 NNHNN and CDR2 SYGAGS (reference sequence). V dropped 0 bases and J dropped 4 bases, with 13 bases sitting between them. The covered CDR3 bases are TGTGCCAGCGGTGATGAGAGGGGAGGAAGCACA. Amino acid sequence: CASGDERGGST. The full CDR3 sequence reads CASGDERGGSTEVFF.

This clone was detected many times. Each gene name is a mouse one. The read comes to an end 4 residues before the CDR3 does, leaving the germline J gene to fill in the end. This sequence joins TRBV19 and TRBJ1-1; TRBD1 matches at 12 bases. The germline CDR1 and CDR2 sequences are FNHDT and SITEND (reference sequence). This CDR3 is 15 amino acids long. The junction had 1 base not matched to a gene; V was cut back by 1 base and J by 3 bases. Incomplete CDR3 DNA: TGTGCCAGCAGTATACGGGACAGGGGGCACACA. It encodes CASSIRDRGHT. In full, the CDR3 is CASSIRDRGHTEVFF.

A word on this clone: The gene names given are mouse names. The observed sequence ends 4 residues before the CDR3 terminus, with the missing tail filled in from the germline J gene. The chain uses TRBV13-1 and TRBJ1-4; 11 bases map to TRBD1. This CDR3 comprises 16 residues. After removal of 3 bases from V and 0 bases from J, the junction contained 1 base not matched to a gene. Germline V gene data show CDR1 as NSHNY and CDR2 as SYGAGN. Here the CDR3 reads CASSGTGGISNERLFF. CDR3 DNA (partial): TGTGCCAGCAGTGGGACAGGGGGCATTTCCAACGAA. Based on the CDR3 plus reference TRBV13-1 and TRBJ1-4, the full variable domain is EAAVTQSPRNKVTVTGGNVTLSCRQTNSHNYMYWYRQDTGHGLRLIHYSYGAGNLRIGDVPDGYKATRTTQEDFFLLLELASPSQTSLYFCASSGTGGISNERLFFGHGTKLSVL.

This clone appeared a few times. Mouse gene names and germline throughout. The read falls 4 residues short of the CDR3 end, and the missing part is taken from the germline J gene. The gene calls are TRBV13-2 and TRBJ2-3; 8 bases are shared with TRBD1. Per the germline V gene, CDR1 is NNHNN and CDR2 is SYGAGS (reference sequence). The CDR3 is 14 amino acids. CDR3: CASGEQGAGETLYF. The CDR3 bases that were read are TGTGCCAGCGGTGAGCAGGGGGCCGGAGAA.

The sample holds a few counts of this clone. Gene names refer to mouse genes. Coverage ceases 4 residues before the CDR3 finishes, and the germline J gene fills in the end. The chain employs TRBV13-3 and TRBJ1-1; D remains unclear. Germline CDR1 NNHDY, CDR2 SYVADS. Trimming removed 6 bases from V and 4 bases from J, with 10 bases in between. CDR3 size: 12 residues. Partial CDR3 DNA: TGTGCCAGCATGGGGTCTGGCACA. It yields the protein CASMGSGT. The full CDR3 reads CASMGSGTEVFF.

Comment on this clone: Gene labels here are mouse ones. The read ends 4 residues early relative to the CDR3; the germline J gene fills the gap. The rearrangement links TRBV13-2 to TRBJ2-7; 10 bases are a match to TRBD2. V lost 2 bases, J lost 2 bases, and 1 base stayed unmatched. The CDR3 spans 14 residues. Germline loops: CDR1 NNHNN, CDR2 SYGAGS (reference sequence). The part of the CDR3 DNA that was read is TGTGCCAGCGGTGAGGGACTGGGGACCTAT. It yields the protein CASGEGLGTY. The full CDR3 sequence reads CASGEGLGTYEQYF.

This clone was detected only a few times. Gene and germline names: mouse. Read sequence stops 4 residues before the CDR3 end, and the germline J gene provides the missing end. The genes are TRBV13-1 and TRBJ2-7; 8 nucleotides line up with TRBD1. The CDR3 is made up of 13 amino acids. From germline, CDR1 is NSHNY and CDR2 SYGAGN. The CDR3 protein is CASSARGRDEQYF. CDR3 DNA (partial): TGTGCCAGCAGTGCCAGGGGGCGGGAT.

This clone has just a few counts. Germline and genes: mouse. The read terminates 4 residues before the CDR3 end, so the remaining end is supplied by the germline J gene. The chain combines TRBV1 with TRBJ2-2, with 9 bases aligning to TRBD1. There are 17 residues in the CDR3. J gave up 4 bases and V 0 bases, and 6 bases lay outside the gene matches. Germline assignment: CDR1 NSQYPW and CDR2 LRSPGD (reference sequence). The part of the CDR3 DNA that was read is TGCACCTGCAGTGCAGATAAGGGACAGGGTGGCACCGGG. It translates to CTCSADKGQGGTG. The complete CDR3 protein is CTCSADKGQGGTGQLYF.

On this clone itself: Gene labels here are mouse ones. The CDR3 extends 4 residues past the end of the read, so its final part is completed from the germline J gene. The chain recombines TRBV19 with TRBJ1-1; a weak D match, TRBD1 (5 bases). This CDR3 comprises 11 residues. Germline CDR1 reads FNHDT; CDR2 reads SITEND (reference sequence). Partial CDR3 DNA: TGTGCCAGCAACCAGGGAACA. Its translation: CASNQGT. The full CDR3 is CASNQGTEVFF.

A few counts support this clone. TCRdb's protein sequence differs at residue 12 from the translated DNA; the protein presented here follows the DNA. These gene names are mouse names. The sequenced fragment ends 3 residues before the CDR3 boundary, so the rest is inferred from the germline J gene. The chain uses TRBV1 and TRBJ1-3; no firm D call. V dropped 1 base and J dropped 0 bases, with 7 bases sitting between them. In germline, CDR1 is NSQYPW, CDR2 LRSPGD (reference sequence). The CDR3 loop spans 15 amino acids. CDR3 amino acids: CTCSAVQLSGNTLYF. CDR3 DNA (partial): TGCACCTGCAGTGCAGTACAGCTTTCTGGAAATACG. Drawing the rest from reference TRBV1 and TRBJ1-3, the complete variable domain is VTLLEQNPRWRLVPRGQAVNLRCILKNSQYPWMSWYQQDLQKQLQWLFTLRSPGDKEVKSLPGADYLATRVTDTELRLQVANMSQGRTLYCTCSAVQLSGNTLYFGEGSRLIVV.

Remarks on this clone: The gene symbols are mouse symbols. The read ends 4 residues shy of where the CDR3 ends; the end is completed using the germline J gene. The chain couples TRBV19 to TRBJ1-1; D not resolved. The germline gives CDR1 FNHDT, CDR2 SITEND (reference sequence). V was shortened by 4 bases and J by 4 bases, with 8 bases between the two germline ends. This CDR3 has 12 amino acids. CDR3 sequence: CASSFGLTEVFF. The sequenced part of the CDR3 DNA is TGTGCCAGCAGTTTTGGACTCACA.

Worth noting for this clone: Gene names denote mouse genes. The CDR3 end is not reached by the read, which stops 4 residues before it; the germline J gene fills it in. The gene calls are TRBV16 and TRBJ2-7; D call uncertain. This CDR3 region has 13 residues. Germline V gene sequence: CDR1 SGHSA, CDR2 FRNQAP. The CDR3 loop reads CASSLEHRYEQYF. The part of the CDR3 DNA that was read is TGTGCAAGCAGCTTAGAACACAGATAT.

Remarks on this clone: Any gene name here is a mouse gene name. The read is 4 residues too short to cover the CDR3 end, so that end is filled in from the germline J gene. The rearrangement joins TRBV17 to TRBJ2-1, with TRBD2 matching over 10 bases. This CDR3 region has 16 residues. Per germline, CDR1 MNHDT and CDR2 YYDKIL. Losses at the gene ends were 1 base for V and 2 bases for J; bases not matched to a gene: 2. The CDR3 sequence is CASSRVGLGDYAEQFF. The CDR3 DNA, read in part, is TGTGCTAGCAGTAGAGTCGGACTGGGGGACTATGCT.

This clone was counted between two and nine times. The gene names given are mouse names. The CDR3 end is not reached by the read, which stops 4 residues before it; the germline J gene fills it in. This chain uses TRBV1 with TRBJ2-5, with a tentative D call TRBD2 (6 bases). CDR3 length: 14 residues. Germline CDR1 is NSQYPW and CDR2 is LRSPGD (reference sequence). V gave up 3 bases and J gave up 3 bases, with 10 bases separating them. The part of the CDR3 DNA that was read is TGCACCTGCAGTGCGACTGGTGTACAAGAC. Translated, it gives CTCSATGVQD. The entire CDR3 is CTCSATGVQDTQYF.

This clone was detected many times. Here the gene names and germline are mouse. The DNA ends 4 residues before the CDR3 does, and the rest of the CDR3 is filled in from the germline J gene. Other DNA sequences of this sample code for an identical CDR3. The chain employs TRBV1 and TRBJ1-1; D is perhaps TRBD1 (6 bases). The CDR3 is 15 residues long. Germline CDR1 NSQYPW, CDR2 LRSPGD (reference sequence). V dropped 3 bases and J dropped 0 bases, with 11 bases sitting between them. CDR3 amino acids: CTCSAPDRTNTEVFF. CDR3 bases read: TGCACCTGCAGTGCTCCTGACAGGACAAACACA.

This clone was counted at least ten times. Genes and germline come from the mouse. The CDR3 goes on 4 residues after the read ends, and that part is filled in from the germline J gene. The sample has other DNA sequences that encode this CDR3 too. J is TRBJ2-3 and V is TRBV13-3; 8 nucleotides agree with TRBD1. After removal of 1 base from V and 0 bases from J, the junction contained 4 bases not matched to a gene. This CDR3 has 16 residues. The germline V gene has CDR1 NNHDY and CDR2 SYVADS. The part of the CDR3 DNA that was read is TGTGCCAGCAGTGATCCCGGGACAGGCAGTGCAGAA. Translating gives CASSDPGTGSAE. The full-length CDR3 reads as CASSDPGTGSAETLYF.